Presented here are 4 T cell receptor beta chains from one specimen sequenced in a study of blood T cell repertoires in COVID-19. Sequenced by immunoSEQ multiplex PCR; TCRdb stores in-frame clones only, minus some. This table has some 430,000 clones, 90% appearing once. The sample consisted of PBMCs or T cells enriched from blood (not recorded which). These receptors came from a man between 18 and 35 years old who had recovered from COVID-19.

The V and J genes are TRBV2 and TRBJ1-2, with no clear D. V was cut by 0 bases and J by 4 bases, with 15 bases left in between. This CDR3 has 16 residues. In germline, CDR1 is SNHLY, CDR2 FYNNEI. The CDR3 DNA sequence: TGTGCCAGCAGTGAAGCATCGCGGGGATCGTCCTATGGCTACACCTTC. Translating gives CASSEASRGSSYGYTF.

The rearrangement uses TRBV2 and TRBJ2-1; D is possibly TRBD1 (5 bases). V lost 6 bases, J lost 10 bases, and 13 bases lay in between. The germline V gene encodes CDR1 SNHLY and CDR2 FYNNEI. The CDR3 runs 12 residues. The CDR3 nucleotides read TGTGCCAGCAGGACCCAGGGCGGCGAGCAGTTCTTC. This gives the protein CASRTQGGEQFF.

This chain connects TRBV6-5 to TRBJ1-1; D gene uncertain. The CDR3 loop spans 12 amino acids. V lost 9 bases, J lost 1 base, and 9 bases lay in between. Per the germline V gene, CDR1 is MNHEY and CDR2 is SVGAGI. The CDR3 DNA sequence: TGTGCCAGTCGCGCGGGGAACACTGAAGCTTTCTTT. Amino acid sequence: CASRAGNTEAFF.

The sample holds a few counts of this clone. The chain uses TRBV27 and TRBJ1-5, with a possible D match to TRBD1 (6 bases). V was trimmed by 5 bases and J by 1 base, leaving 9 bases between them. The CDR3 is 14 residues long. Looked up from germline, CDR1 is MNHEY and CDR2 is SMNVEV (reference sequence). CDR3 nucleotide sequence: TGTGCCAGCAGTAGTCAGGGGAGCAATCAGCCCCAGCATTTT. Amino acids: CASSSQGSNQPQHF.